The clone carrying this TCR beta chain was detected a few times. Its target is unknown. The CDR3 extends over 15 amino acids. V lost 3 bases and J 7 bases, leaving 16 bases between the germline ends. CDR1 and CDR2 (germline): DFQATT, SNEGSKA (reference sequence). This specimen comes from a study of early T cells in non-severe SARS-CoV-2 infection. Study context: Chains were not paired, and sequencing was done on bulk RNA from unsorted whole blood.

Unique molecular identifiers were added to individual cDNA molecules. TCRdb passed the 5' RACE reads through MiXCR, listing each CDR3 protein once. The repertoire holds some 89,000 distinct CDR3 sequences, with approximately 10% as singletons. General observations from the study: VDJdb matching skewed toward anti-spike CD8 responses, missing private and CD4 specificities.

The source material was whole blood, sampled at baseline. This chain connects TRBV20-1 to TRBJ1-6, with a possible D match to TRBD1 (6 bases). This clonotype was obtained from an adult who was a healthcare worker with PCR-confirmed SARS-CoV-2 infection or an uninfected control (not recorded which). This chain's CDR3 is CSASLGQGINSPLHF. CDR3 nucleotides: TGCAGTGCTAGTTTGGGCCAGGGGATCAATTCACCCCTCCACTTT.